The 31 T cell receptor beta chains below were found in one sample sequenced in a study of chemoradiotherapy in HPV16-positive cancers. Libraries were prepared by immunoSEQ multiplex PCR; TCRdb keeps only in-frame clonotypes and omits some of them. This sample has about 16,000 clones, with roughly 91% found just once. This sample comprised blood, obtained from a patient who underwent chemoradiotherapy. The receptors come from a human donor with HPV-associated anogenital cancer.

CDR3 in amino acids: CASSFKGAGPDTQYF. CDR3 bases: TGTGCCAGCAGCTTTAAGGGCGCGGGTCCAGATACGCAGTATTTT. V usage is TRBV5-5 and J usage is TRBJ2-3; possibly TRBD2 for D (5 bases). From germline, CDR1 is SGHKS and CDR2 YYEKEE (reference sequence). CDR3 length: 15 residues. Trimming removed 2 bases at V and 4 bases at J, with 14 bases between.

V is TRBV9 and J is TRBJ2-2; no firm D call. CDR1 is SGDLS and CDR2 is YYNGEE in the germline V gene. The V end lost 0 bases, the J end lost 6 bases, and 9 bases lay between the germline ends. The CDR3 is 14 residues long. CDR3 coding DNA: TGTGCCAGCAGCGTAGGGGGATTACCCGGGGAGCTGTTTTTT. Encoded protein: CASSVGGLPGELFF. The full variable domain, in which reference TRBV9 and TRBJ2-2 provide the parts outside the CDR3, is DSGVTQTPKHLITATGQRVTLRCSPRSGDLSVYWYQQSLDQGLQFLIQYYNGEERAKGNILERFSAQQFPDLHSELNLSSLELGDSALYFCASSVGGLPGELFFGEGSRLTVL.

The rearrangement joins TRBV30 to TRBJ1-1; no clear D. CDR1 is GTSNPN, CDR2 SVGIG, per germline (reference sequence). The V end lost 6 bases, the J end lost 5 bases, and 16 bases lay between the germline ends. The CDR3 has 13 amino acids. CDR3 in amino acids: CACSNGTRTEAFF. CDR3 nucleotides: TGTGCCTGTTCAAATGGCACGCGGACTGAAGCTTTCTTT.

The gene calls are TRBV10-2 and TRBJ1-1; D call uncertain. Germline CDR1 and CDR2: WSHSY and SAAADI. CDR3 length: 10 amino acids. V lost 8 bases and J lost 4, with 5 bases in between. The CDR3 sequence is CASFSTEAFF. The CDR3 DNA sequence: TGCGCCAGCTTCTCCACTGAAGCTTTCTTT.

The rearrangement joins TRBV5-1 to TRBJ2-2; D remains unclear. The CDR3 is 15 residues long. Deletions cut 1 base from V and 4 bases from J, with 11 bases between. In germline, CDR1 is SGHRS, CDR2 YFSETQ. CDR3 in DNA: TGCGCCAGCAGCTTGTTGGTGGGTTCCACCGGGGAGCTGTTTTTT. This codes for CASSLLVGSTGELFF.

The rearrangement links TRBV29-1 to TRBJ1-2; no clear D. This CDR3 region has 13 residues. V was shortened by 0 bases and J by 8 bases, with 13 bases between the two germline ends. Germline V CDR1 and CDR2: SQVTM, ANQGSEA. CDR3 region: CSVEEQILEGYTF. CDR3 DNA: TGCAGCGTTGAAGAACAGATCCTTGAGGGCTACACCTTC.

This clone was seen once. This rearrangement joins TRBV19 to TRBJ1-4; tentatively, D is TRBD1 (5 bases). The germline V gene has CDR1 LNHDA and CDR2 SQIVND (reference sequence). V lost 0 bases to trimming and J lost 2 bases, with 13 bases between them. CDR3 length: 17 residues. The CDR3 sequence is CASSIESFGGTNEKLFF. CDR3 coding DNA: TGTGCCAGTAGTATAGAGTCCTTCGGGGGGACTAATGAAAAACTGTTTTTT.

This chain joins TRBV5-1 and TRBJ1-3; 7 nucleotides align to TRBD1. Germline V CDR1 and CDR2: SGHRS, YFSETQ. V trimming: 0 bases; J trimming: 2 bases; junction bases outside the gene matches: 5. This CDR3 has 16 residues. CDR3 in amino acids: CASSLGQGTPGNTIYF. For the CDR3, the DNA is TGCGCCAGCAGCTTGGGACAGGGTACCCCTGGAAACACCATATATTTT. Full variable domain (rest looked up from reference TRBV5-1 and TRBJ1-3): KAGVTQTPRYLIKTRGQQVTLSCSPISGHRSVSWYQQTPGQGLQFLFEYFSETQRNKGNFPGRFSGRQFSNSRSEMNVSTLELGDSALYLCASSLGQGTPGNTIYFGEGSWLTVV.

The V gene is TRBV10-3, the J gene TRBJ1-1; D might be TRBD1 (5 bases). The CDR3 sequence is 14 residues long. CDR1 and CDR2 from the germline V gene are ENHRY and SYGVKD. The V gene lost 6 bases and the J gene lost 4 bases, with 15 bases spanning the gap. The CDR3 here is CAIRKQQGGTEAFF. CDR3 DNA sequence: TGTGCCATCAGGAAACAGCAGGGAGGCACTGAAGCTTTCTTT.

Points on this clone: One junction end does not reproduce the germline sequence, and a read error may be involved. The V gene is TRBV6-6, the J gene TRBJ1-2; perhaps TRBD1 as D (5 bases). Germline V gene lookup returns CDR1 MNHNY and CDR2 SVGAGI (reference sequence). The CDR3 is made up of 9 amino acids. CDR3 nucleotide sequence: TGTGCCAGCGGTTGGAGGGGCTACTTC. It is translated as CASGWRGYF.

The chain uses TRBV6-6 and TRBJ1-5; TRBD1 aligns across 7 bases. With V trimmed by 0 bases and J by 3 bases, 2 bases remained unmatched. Germline CDR1 MNHNY, CDR2 SVGAGI (reference sequence). CDR3 length: 15 amino acids. The DNA of the CDR3 is TGTGCCAGCAGTTACTCGGGACAGCCCAATCAGCCCCAGCATTTT. Protein sequence: CASSYSGQPNQPQHF.

CDR3 coding DNA: TGTGCCAGCAGCTTAGTAGGCAGGGGGAACACTGAAGCTTTCTTT. This gives the protein CASSLVGRGNTEAFF. V is TRBV11-2 and J is TRBJ1-1; perhaps TRBD1 as D (6 bases). Germline CDR1 reads SGHAT; CDR2 reads FQNNGV. Trimming removed 1 base at V and 1 base at J, with 10 bases between. This CDR3 comprises 15 residues.

The J gene is TRBJ1-1, the V gene TRBV5-6; maybe TRBD1 (5 bases). The germline V gene encodes CDR1 SGHDT and CDR2 YYEEEE. This CDR3 is 15 amino acids long. The V end lost 0 bases, the J end lost 1 base, and 10 bases lay between the germline ends. The CDR3 is CASSLAGGGNTEAFF. For the CDR3, the DNA is TGTGCCAGCAGCTTGGCAGGTGGGGGGAACACTGAAGCTTTCTTT.

CDR3 protein: CSVESPKREQDTQYF. The DNA of the CDR3 is TGCAGCGTTGAATCCCCAAAACGGGAACAAGATACGCAGTATTTT. The chain uses TRBV29-1 and TRBJ2-3, with D possibly matching TRBD2 (5 bases). This CDR3 comprises 15 residues. With 2 bases removed from V and 5 bases from J, the gap between germline ends came to 17 bases. Germline V gene sequence: CDR1 SQVTM, CDR2 ANQGSEA.

The chain recombines TRBV29-1 with TRBJ2-7, with a possible D match to TRBD1 (6 bases). This CDR3 comprises 14 residues. CDR1 and CDR2 (germline): SQVTM, ANQGSEA. V was cut by 7 bases and J by 5 bases, with 21 bases left in between. The CDR3 DNA sequence: TGCAGCGCTCGAGGGTTGGACAGATACAACGAGCAGTACTTC. Encoded protein: CSARGLDRYNEQYF.

The gene calls are TRBV13 and TRBJ2-7; D remains unclear. With 5 bases removed from V and 2 bases from J, the gap between germline ends came to 10 bases. Germline V gene sequence: CDR1 PRHDT, CDR2 FYEKMQ (reference sequence). CDR3 length: 13 amino acids. CDR3 in amino acids: CASSPPFTYEQYF. In DNA, the CDR3 is TGTGCCAGCAGCCCACCATTTACCTACGAGCAGTACTTC.

CDR3 sequence: CASRAMNTIYF. In DNA form, the CDR3 reads TGTGCCAGCAGGGCGATGAACACCATATATTTT. The V call is TRBV28, the J call TRBJ1-3; D gene uncertain. The germline gives CDR1 MDHEN, CDR2 SYDVKM. Trimming removed 6 bases from V and 7 bases from J, with 7 bases in between. The CDR3 runs 11 residues.

The rearrangement links TRBV15 to TRBJ2-2; 8 bases are shared with TRBD2. Germline CDR1 and CDR2: LNHNV and YYDKDF (reference sequence). The CDR3 is 18 residues long. V dropped 0 bases and J dropped 4; count of bases not matched to a gene: 10. This CDR3 reads CATSRDHPGGLVTGELFF. The CDR3 DNA follows: TGTGCCACCAGCAGAGATCATCCGGGGGGGCTTGTCACCGGGGAGCTGTTTTTT.

The chain is built from TRBV4-1 and TRBJ1-1; possible D gene TRBD1, 6 bases. V lost 1 base, J lost 4 bases, and 7 bases lay in between. Germline loops: CDR1 MGHRA, CDR2 YSYEKL. This CDR3 comprises 13 residues. CDR3 DNA sequence: TGCGCCAGCAGCCAAGCAGGGGCCACTGAAGCTTTCTTT. It encodes CASSQAGATEAFF.

The chain uses TRBV6-1 and TRBJ2-7, with D uncertain. The V gene's germline CDR1 is MNHNS and CDR2 SASEGT. V dropped 7 bases and J dropped 2 bases, with 6 bases sitting between them. The CDR3 loop spans 11 amino acids. As DNA, the CDR3 is TGTGCCAGCAAACGGACCTACGAGCAGTACTTC. Its protein is CASKRTYEQYF.

The chain joins TRBV5-1 to TRBJ2-2; 8 bases match TRBD2. The CDR3 extends over 15 amino acids. CDR1 is SGHRS and CDR2 is YFSETQ in the germline V gene. The V and J ends lost 2 bases and 3 bases, in that order; junction bases with no gene match: 3. As DNA, the CDR3 is TGCGCCAGCAGCTTTTCACTAGCGGACACCGGGGAGCTGTTTTTT. Encoded protein: CASSFSLADTGELFF.

In this sample, this clone turned up a few times. CDR3 protein: CASSPPTGPQVYTGELFF. In DNA form, the CDR3 reads TGTGCCAGCAGCCCTCCCACCGGCCCCCAGGTTTACACCGGGGAGCTGTTTTTT. The chain combines TRBV7-9 with TRBJ2-2; no reliable D call. CDR1 is SEHNR and CDR2 is FQNEAQ in the germline V gene (reference sequence). V was pared by 5 bases and J by 3 bases, with 22 bases between. The CDR3 contains 18 residues.

The chain joins TRBV6-5 to TRBJ1-1; D is possibly TRBD1 (5 bases). This CDR3 region has 13 residues. The germline CDR1 and CDR2 sequences are MNHEY and SVGAGI. V lost 7 bases to trimming and J lost 0 bases, with 9 bases between them. CDR3 in amino acids: CASTWGMNTEAFF. In DNA, the CDR3 is TGTGCCAGCACGTGGGGGATGAACACTGAAGCTTTCTTT.

This chain uses TRBV6-1 with TRBJ1-2; TRBD1 matches 12 bases. J gave up 3 bases and V 6 bases, and 5 bases lay outside the gene matches. This CDR3 is built from 15 residues. Looked up from germline, CDR1 is MNHNS and CDR2 is SASEGT. CDR3 region: CASRGTGGLYYGYTF. DNA for the CDR3: TGTGCCAGCAGGGGGACAGGGGGCCTCTACTATGGCTACACCTTC.

The chain joins TRBV7-9 to TRBJ2-7; perhaps TRBD2 as D (6 bases). With 5 bases removed from V and 3 bases from J, the gap between germline ends came to 11 bases. This CDR3 is built from 13 residues. From germline, CDR1 is SEHNR and CDR2 FQNEAQ (reference sequence). The CDR3 spells CASSLSGVYEQYF. In nucleotides, the CDR3 is TGTGCCAGCAGCCTTTCGGGGGTCTACGAGCAGTACTTC.

The rearrangement joins TRBV7-9 to TRBJ2-7; D remains unclear. CDR3 length: 14 amino acids. The germline V gene has CDR1 SEHNR and CDR2 FQNEAQ (reference sequence). The V end lost 5 bases, the J end lost 0 bases, and 11 bases lay between the germline ends. The CDR3 DNA follows: TGTGCCAGCAGCCCCCTACAACTCTCCTACGAGCAGTACTTC. Protein sequence: CASSPLQLSYEQYF. The full variable domain, rest sourced from reference TRBV7-9 and TRBJ2-7, is DTGVSQNPRHKITKRGQNVTFRCDPISEHNRLYWYRQTLGQGPEFLTYFQNEAQLEKSRLLSDRFSAERPKGSFSTLEIQRTEQGDSAMYLCASSPLQLSYEQYFGPGTRLTVT.

CDR3: CATSRDRGANEKLFF. The DNA of the CDR3 is TGTGCCACCAGCAGAGATCGGGGGGCTAATGAAAAACTGTTTTTT. V is TRBV15 and J is TRBJ1-4; TRBD1 might be the D (5 bases). Germline-derived CDR1 and CDR2 are LNHNV and YYDKDF (reference sequence). The ends were cut back, 0 bases at V and 3 bases at J, with 8 bases in the middle. CDR3 length equals 15 residues. The whole variable domain, remainder taken from reference TRBV15 and TRBJ1-4, is DAMVIQNPRYQVTQFGKPVTLSCSQTLNHNVMYWYQQKSSQAPKLLFHYYDKDFNNEADTPDNFQSRRPNTSFCFLDIRSPGLGDTAMYLCATSRDRGANEKLFFGSGTQLSVL.

The chain employs TRBV2 and TRBJ2-3, with D possibly being TRBD1 (5 bases). Germline loops: CDR1 SNHLY, CDR2 FYNNEI. With 3 bases removed from V and 1 base from J, the gap between germline ends came to 11 bases. The CDR3 runs 15 residues. As DNA, the CDR3 is TGTGCCAGCAGTGACAGGGCTTTCGGCACAGATACGCAGTATTTT. Translating it yields CASSDRAFGTDTQYF. Using reference TRBV2 and TRBJ2-3 for the parts outside the CDR3, the full variable domain is EPEVTQTPSHQVTQMGQEVILRCVPISNHLYFYWYRQILGQKVEFLVSFYNNEISEKSEIFDDQFSVERPDGSNFTLKIRSTKLEDSAMYFCASSDRAFGTDTQYFGPGTRLTVL.

This clone was recorded a few times. This sequence joins TRBV6-6 and TRBJ1-2; 7 bases are a match to TRBD1. Trimming cost V 7 bases and J 7 bases; bases outside gene matches: 0. The CDR3 is 10 amino acids. Per the germline V gene, CDR1 is MNHNY and CDR2 is SVGAGI (reference sequence). For the CDR3, the DNA is TGTGCCAGCACAGGGGGTGGCTACACCTTC. This sequence encodes CASTGGGYTF.

This clone came up once. The chain uses TRBV27 and TRBJ1-6, with 10 bases lining up with TRBD1. Germline assignment: CDR1 MNHEY and CDR2 SMNVEV (reference sequence). Trimming at V came to 7 bases and at J to 4 bases, leaving 4 bases not matched to a gene. The CDR3 sequence is 15 residues long. The CDR3 spells CASTRTGGYNSPLHF. CDR3 nucleotides: TGTGCCAGCACCCGGACAGGGGGGTATAATTCACCCCTCCACTTT.

Only one count was recorded for this clone. This chain joins TRBV14 and TRBJ1-2; D ambiguous. The CDR3 is 15 amino acids. Germline loops: CDR1 SGHDN, CDR2 FVKESK. With 1 base removed from V and 0 bases from J, the gap between germline ends came to 9 bases. The CDR3 coding sequence is TGTGCCAGCAGCCAAGGGGCAATCTCTAACTATGGCTACACCTTC. This gives the protein CASSQGAISNYGYTF. The full variable domain, with the rest looked up from reference TRBV14 and TRBJ1-2, is EAGVTQFPSHSVIEKGQTVTLRCDPISGHDNLYWYRRVMGKEIKFLLHFVKESKQDESGMPNNRFLAERTGGTYSTLKVQPAELEDSGVYFCASSQGAISNYGYTFGSGTRLTVV.